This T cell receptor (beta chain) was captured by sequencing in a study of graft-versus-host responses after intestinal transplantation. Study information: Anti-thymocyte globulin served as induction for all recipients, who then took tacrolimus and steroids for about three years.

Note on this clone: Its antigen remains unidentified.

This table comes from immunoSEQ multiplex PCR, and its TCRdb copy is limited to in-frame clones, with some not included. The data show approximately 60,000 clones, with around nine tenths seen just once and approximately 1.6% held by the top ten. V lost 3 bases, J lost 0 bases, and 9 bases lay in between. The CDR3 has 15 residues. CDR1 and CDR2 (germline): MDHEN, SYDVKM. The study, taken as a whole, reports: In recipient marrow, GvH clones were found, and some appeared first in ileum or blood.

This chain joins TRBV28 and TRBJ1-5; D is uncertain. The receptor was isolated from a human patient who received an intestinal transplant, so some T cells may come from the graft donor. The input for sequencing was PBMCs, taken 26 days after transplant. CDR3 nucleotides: TGTGCCAGCAGTTTTTGGTCAGATAGCAATCAGCCCCAGCATTTT. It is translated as CASSFWSDSNQPQHF.